These 19 T cell receptor beta chains were all obtained from the same sample, sequenced in a study of blood T cell repertoires in COVID-19. Method: immunoSEQ multiplex PCR; TCRdb's copy keeps in-frame clones and lacks some. Of fewer than 300,000 clones listed, around 89% are singletons. Sequencing was carried out using peripheral blood. These receptors were taken from a woman aged 40 to 49 who had recovered from COVID-19.

This rearrangement joins TRBV7-8 to TRBJ2-7, with D uncertain. CDR1 is SGHVS and CDR2 is FQNEAQ in the germline V gene. The CDR3 contains 14 residues. Trimming removed 3 bases from V and 2 bases from J, with 11 bases in between. CDR3 sequence reads: CASSLGNVAYEQYF. The DNA of the CDR3 is TGTGCCAGCAGCTTGGGCAATGTGGCCTACGAGCAGTACTTC.

This chain joins TRBV29-1 and TRBJ1-3; D uncertain. The CDR3 has 12 residues. From germline, CDR1 is SQVTM and CDR2 ANQGSEA. V was cut by 6 bases and J by 1 base, with 7 bases left in between. Written as DNA, the CDR3 is TGCAGCGTACAACTATCTGGAAACACCATATATTTT. This encodes CSVQLSGNTIYF.

The rearrangement links TRBV7-9 to TRBJ1-2, with D maybe TRBD1 (5 bases). This CDR3 is built from 11 residues. Germline CDR1 is SEHNR and CDR2 is FQNEAQ (reference sequence). V lost 7 bases to trimming and J lost 8 bases, with 11 bases between them. In DNA, the CDR3 is TGTGCCAGCATGGGGGGGAGCGGCTACACCTTC. Translated: CASMGGSGYTF.

The gene calls are TRBV10-1 and TRBJ2-7, with 13 bases aligning to TRBD2. This CDR3 spans 17 amino acids. Germline V CDR1 and CDR2: WNHNN, SYGVQD (reference sequence). The J segment lost 0 bases and the V segment lost 8 bases, leaving 10 bases of the junction unmatched. CDR3 coding DNA: TGCGCCAGCCGCGGACTAGCGGGAGCCGGAAGCTCCTACGAGCAGTACGTC. Amino acid sequence: CASRGLAGAGSSYEQYV.

The V gene is TRBV6-5, the J gene TRBJ1-2; 11 nucleotides agree with TRBD1. J gave up 6 bases and V 6 bases, and 3 bases lay outside the gene matches. Germline values: CDR1 MNHEY, CDR2 SVGAGI. This CDR3 contains 13 residues. The DNA for the CDR3 is TGTGCCAGCAGCCGGGACAGGGGGGATGGCTACACCTTC. Its protein is CASSRDRGDGYTF.

V and J are TRBV7-3 and TRBJ1-2, with D maybe TRBD1 (6 bases). Germline lookup yields CDR1 SGHTA and CDR2 FQGTGA. CDR3 length: 14 residues. The germline V and J ends were trimmed by 2 bases and 4 bases, with 11 bases remaining between them. CDR3: CASSLGRGGYGYTF. The CDR3 nucleotides are TGTGCCAGCAGCTTAGGCAGGGGCGGCTATGGCTACACCTTC. Complete variable domain (other parts from reference TRBV7-3 and TRBJ1-2): GAGVSQTPSNKVTEKGKYVELRCDPISGHTALYWYRQSLGQGPEFLIYFQGTGAADDSGLPNDRFFAVRPEGSVSTLKIQRTERGDSAVYLCASSLGRGGYGYTFGSGTRLTVV.

The rearrangement links TRBV13 to TRBJ2-7, with TRBD2 matching over 7 bases. V was clipped by 8 bases and J by 3 bases; unmatched bases: 7. The CDR3 totals 13 residues. CDR1 and CDR2 (germline): PRHDT, FYEKMQ (reference sequence). For the CDR3, the DNA is TGTGCCAGCTTGAGGCGGGGGAACTACGAGCAGTACTTC. Translation gives CASLRRGNYEQYF.

This clone showed up just once. V gene TRBV5-6 combines with J gene TRBJ1-1; TRBD1 is a possible D gene (6 bases). Trimming stripped 4 bases from V and 4 bases from J, with 17 bases between. Germline values: CDR1 SGHDT, CDR2 YYEEEE. The CDR3 loop spans 15 amino acids. The CDR3 loop reads CASSPWGREGTEAFF. The CDR3 bases are TGTGCCAGCAGCCCCTGGGGGCGGGAGGGCACTGAAGCTTTCTTT. Supplemented by reference TRBV5-6 and TRBJ1-1, the full variable domain reads DAGVTQSPTHLIKTRGQQVTLRCSPKSGHDTVSWYQQALGQGPQFIFQYYEEEERQRGNFPDRFSGHQFPNYSSELNVNALLLGDSALYLCASSPWGREGTEAFFGQGTRLTVV.

The V and J genes are TRBV9 and TRBJ2-5; 12 nucleotides line up with TRBD2. Germline CDR1 reads SGDLS; CDR2 reads YYNGEE. With V trimmed by 4 bases and J by 5 bases, 6 bases remained unmatched. CDR3 length equals 15 residues. CDR3 coding DNA: TGTGCCAGCAGCAGGGGACTAGCGGGCGGTGAGACCCAGTACTTC. It yields the protein CASSRGLAGGETQYF. The variable domain in full, with the rest retrieved from reference TRBV9 and TRBJ2-5, is DSGVTQTPKHLITATGQRVTLRCSPRSGDLSVYWYQQSLDQGLQFLIQYYNGEERAKGNILERFSAQQFPDLHSELNLSSLELGDSALYFCASSRGLAGGETQYFGPGTRLLVL.

V usage is TRBV5-1 and J usage is TRBJ1-2; 9 bases align to TRBD1. The CDR3 loop spans 14 amino acids. The junction had 3 bases not matched to a gene; V was cut back by 4 bases and J by 2 bases. The V gene's germline CDR1 is SGHRS and CDR2 YFSETQ. The CDR3 reads CASSLDRGNYGYTF. In DNA form, the CDR3 reads TGCGCCAGCAGCCTAGACAGGGGGAACTATGGCTACACCTTC.

J is TRBJ1-5 and V is TRBV15; D uncertain. The CDR3 spans 12 residues. V lost 0 bases and J 11 bases, leaving 8 bases between the germline ends. Germline assignment: CDR1 LNHNV and CDR2 YYDKDF (reference sequence). DNA of the CDR3: TGTGCCACCAGCAGAGATCGGACTTCCCAGCATTTT. This sequence encodes CATSRDRTSQHF.

J is TRBJ2-7 and V is TRBV5-6, with 9 bases lining up with TRBD2. The CDR3 totals 13 residues. From germline, CDR1 is SGHDT and CDR2 YYEEEE. J gave up 3 bases and V 5 bases, and 3 bases lay outside the gene matches. This chain's CDR3 is CASSNSGSYEQYV. CDR3 DNA sequence: TGTGCCAGCAGTAATAGCGGGAGCTACGAGCAGTACGTC.

The chain carries TRBV7-2 and TRBJ1-1; tentative D call: TRBD1 (5 bases). Deletions cut 2 bases from V and 6 bases from J, with 13 bases between. This CDR3 comprises 14 residues. Germline CDR1 is SGHTA and CDR2 is FQGNSA. CDR3 nucleotide sequence: TGTGCCAGCAGCTTATACGGGGGGGGTGCTGAAGCTTTCTTT. This codes for CASSLYGGGAEAFF.

The DNA of the CDR3 is TGTGCCAGCAGCTTAGGCCTATGGGGGGAGAATACGCAGTATTTT. Translation gives CASSLGLWGENTQYF. This chain connects TRBV13 to TRBJ2-3, with D perhaps matching TRBD2 (6 bases). The V end lost 0 bases, the J end lost 7 bases, and 14 bases lay between the germline ends. Germline values: CDR1 PRHDT, CDR2 FYEKMQ (reference sequence). This CDR3 region has 15 residues. Filled out from reference TRBV13 and TRBJ2-3, the complete variable domain reads AAGVIQSPRHLIKEKRETATLKCYPIPRHDTVYWYQQGPGQDPQFLISFYEKMQSDKGSIPDRFSAQQFSDYHSELNMSSLELGDSALYFCASSLGLWGENTQYFGPGTRLTVL.

The chain joins TRBV5-4 to TRBJ2-1; TRBD1 is a possible D gene (6 bases). Trimming left V 0 bases short and J 2 bases short, with 9 bases between. Per germline, CDR1 SGHNT and CDR2 YYREEE (reference sequence). The CDR3 length is 15 residues. For the CDR3, the DNA is TGTGCCAGCAGCTTGGGGGGGACAACCTACAATGAGCAGTTCTTC. Translated: CASSLGGTTYNEQFF.

This chain links TRBV4-3 with TRBJ2-5; the D is unclear. The CDR3 consists of 13 residues. CDR1 is LGHNA and CDR2 is YSLEER in the germline V gene. Trimming shortened V by 1 base and J by 5 bases, and 8 bases separated the two germline ends. The CDR3 here is CASSQGLEETQYF. CDR3 sequence (DNA): TGCGCCAGCAGCCAAGGGCTGGAGGAGACCCAGTACTTC.

V usage is TRBV11-2 and J usage is TRBJ1-1; a weak D match, TRBD1 (5 bases). Germline V CDR1 and CDR2: SGHAT, FQNNGV. The CDR3 is made up of 14 amino acids. The V end lost 5 bases, the J end lost 5 bases, and 15 bases lay between the germline ends. The CDR3 DNA follows: TGTGCCAGCAGCCGAACCGGGGGTGGGACTGAAGCTTTCTTT. This encodes CASSRTGGGTEAFF.

This chain uses TRBV12-5 with TRBJ2-3, with 8 bases identical to TRBD2. Losses at the gene ends were 5 bases for V and 4 bases for J; bases not matched to a gene: 2. Germline assignment: CDR1 LGHNT and CDR2 FRNRAP. This CDR3 has 13 amino acids. The CDR3 coding sequence is TGTGCTAGTGGTGTGGGACTAGCAGATACGCAGTATTTT. Translating gives CASGVGLADTQYF.

This clone is a singleton in its sample. CDR3 region: CATRGTGLGKLFF. CDR3 coding DNA: TGTGCCACCCGGGGGACAGGGTTGGGAAAACTGTTTTTT. This sequence joins TRBV7-8 and TRBJ1-4; TRBD1 matches at 9 bases. J lost 10 bases, V lost 10 bases, and 10 bases had no gene match. The CDR3 has 13 residues. Germline V CDR1 and CDR2: SGHVS, FQNEAQ.